This T cell receptor (beta chain) appears in the sequencing data of a study of shared clonotypes between healthy human individuals. The method was immunoSEQ multiplex PCR; TCRdb's version includes in-frame clones alone and lacks a portion of them. The sample gives some 500,000 clones, roughly 85% of which show up once; over 9.5% is in the top ten. V lost 0 bases, J lost 6 bases, and 17 bases lay in between. The length of the CDR3 is 17 residues. Germline values: CDR1 SGHDN, CDR2 FVKESK. This TCR derives from a woman in her thirties or forties in good health. Some clones in this sample may be carry-over from other donors' samples. The rearrangement links TRBV14 to TRBJ2-2; D might be TRBD2 (6 bases). Sequencing used PBMCs. This CDR3 is CASSQERYIAVPGELFF. The CDR3 bases are TGTGCCAGCAGCCAAGAACGGTACATAGCGGTCCCCGGGGAGCTGTTTTTT.